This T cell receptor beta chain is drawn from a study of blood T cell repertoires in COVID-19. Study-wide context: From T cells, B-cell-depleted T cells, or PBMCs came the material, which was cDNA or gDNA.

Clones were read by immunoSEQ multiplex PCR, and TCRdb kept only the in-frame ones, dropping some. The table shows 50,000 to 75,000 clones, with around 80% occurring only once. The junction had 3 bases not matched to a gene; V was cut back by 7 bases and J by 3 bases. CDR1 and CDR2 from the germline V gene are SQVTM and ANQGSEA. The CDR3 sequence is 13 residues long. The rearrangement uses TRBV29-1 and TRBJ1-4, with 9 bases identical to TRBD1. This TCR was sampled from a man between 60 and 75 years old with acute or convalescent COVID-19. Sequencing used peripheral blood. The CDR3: CSGGDRANEKLFF. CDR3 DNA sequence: TGCAGCGGAGGGGACAGGGCTAATGAAAAACTGTTTTTT.